One sample yielded the 4 T cell receptor beta chains listed below, sequenced in a study of shared clonotypes between healthy human individuals. This table comes from immunoSEQ multiplex PCR, and its TCRdb copy is limited to in-frame clones, with some not included. Among 650,000 to 700,000 clones, 90% were seen once, and the ten largest hold more than 30%. Sequenced material: memory CD8+ T cells from PBMCs. As to subset: CD45RO+ cells pooled with CCR7-negative TemRA cells. These receptors were taken from a man younger than 30 in good health. Some clones in this sample may be carry-over from other donors' samples.

J is TRBJ2-1 and V is TRBV19, with 8 bases that match TRBD1. The CDR3 length is 15 residues. Germline V gene sequence: CDR1 LNHDA, CDR2 SQIVND (reference sequence). After removal of 6 bases from V and 7 bases from J, the junction contained 11 bases not matched to a gene. The CDR3 reads CASRDRTGHWNEQFF. CDR3 bases: TGTGCCAGTAGAGACAGGACAGGGCATTGGAATGAGCAGTTCTTC.

The chain recombines TRBV19 with TRBJ2-3; 8 bases line up with TRBD1. The CDR3 consists of 15 residues. Trimming at V came to 5 bases and at J to 0 bases, leaving 4 bases not matched to a gene. The germline V gene has CDR1 LNHDA and CDR2 SQIVND (reference sequence). The CDR3 region is CASSSGTGSTDTQYF. CDR3 DNA sequence: TGTGCCAGTAGTTCCGGGACAGGCAGCACAGATACGCAGTATTTT.

The chain has TRBV7-2 and TRBJ2-7, with D perhaps given as TRBD1 or TRBD2 (6 bases each). V was cut by 0 bases and J by 0 bases, with 12 bases left in between. Germline V gives CDR1 SGHTA, CDR2 FQGNSA. The CDR3 spans 16 residues. The CDR3 nucleotides are TGTGCCAGCAGCTTAGCGCCCGGGGGCAGCTCCTACGAGCAGTACTTC. Its translation is CASSLAPGGSSYEQYF.

The rearrangement joins TRBV7-9 to TRBJ2-2, with TRBD2 matching 7 bases. Germline CDR1 is SEHNR and CDR2 is FQNEAQ (reference sequence). With 3 bases clipped from V and 4 bases from J, the junction kept 8 bases outside the gene matches. The CDR3 has 16 residues. CDR3 amino acids: CASSFGLAVFTGELFF. CDR3 sequence (DNA): TGTGCCAGCAGCTTCGGCCTAGCGGTATTCACCGGGGAGCTGTTTTTT.